The present TCR beta chain was sequenced within a study of beta chain features in type 1 diabetes. General study results and limits: Relative to healthy donors, patients appeared to have naive, central memory and Treg TCRB repertoires that were more similar.

Each sorted fraction was over 95% pure. Regarding this clone: What it binds is not known.

Every bit of the isolated RNA underwent reverse transcription, so sequencing read expressed TCRB transcripts. TCRdb's copy holds only in-frame clones and misses some; the assay was immunoSEQ multiplex PCR. The sample carries about 130,000 clones, 9% to 9.5% recorded once. Germline V CDR1 and CDR2: SGHTA, FQGNSA. The CDR3 extends over 14 amino acids. The trim removed 6 bases at V and 15 bases at J, leaving 15 bases unmatched. The chain joins TRBV7-2 to TRBJ2-1; 9 bases map to TRBD2. Sequenced sample: central memory CD4+ T cells from blood. The receptor was derived from a young man in good health. The CDR3 is CASSERGALGRWFF. CDR3 sequence (DNA): TGTGCCAGCAGTGAGCGGGGGGCCCTCGGCAGGTGGTTCTTC.